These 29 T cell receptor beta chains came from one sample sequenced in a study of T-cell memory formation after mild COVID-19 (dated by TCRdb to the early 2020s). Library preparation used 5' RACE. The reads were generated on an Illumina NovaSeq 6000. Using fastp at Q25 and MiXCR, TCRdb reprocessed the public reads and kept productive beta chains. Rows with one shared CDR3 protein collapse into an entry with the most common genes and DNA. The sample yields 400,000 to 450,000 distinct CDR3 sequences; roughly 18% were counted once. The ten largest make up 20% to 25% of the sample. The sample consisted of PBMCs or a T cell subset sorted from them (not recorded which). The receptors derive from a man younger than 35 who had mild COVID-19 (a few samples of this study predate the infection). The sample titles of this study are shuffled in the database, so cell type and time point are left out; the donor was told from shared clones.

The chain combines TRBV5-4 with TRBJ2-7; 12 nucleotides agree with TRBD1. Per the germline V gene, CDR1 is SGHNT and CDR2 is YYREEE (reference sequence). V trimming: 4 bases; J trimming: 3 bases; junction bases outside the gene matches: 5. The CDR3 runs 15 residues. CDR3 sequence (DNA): TGTGCCAGCAGCCGGGACAGGGGGCGCCTCTACGAGCAGTACGTC. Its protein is CASSRDRGRLYEQYV.

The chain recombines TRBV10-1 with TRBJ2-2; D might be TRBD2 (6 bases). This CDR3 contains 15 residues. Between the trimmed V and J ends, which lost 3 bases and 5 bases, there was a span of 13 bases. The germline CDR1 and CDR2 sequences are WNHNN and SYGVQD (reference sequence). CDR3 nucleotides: TGCGCCAGCAGTGACGCGGGATCTCGGACCGGGGAGCTGTTTTTT. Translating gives CASSDAGSRTGELFF.

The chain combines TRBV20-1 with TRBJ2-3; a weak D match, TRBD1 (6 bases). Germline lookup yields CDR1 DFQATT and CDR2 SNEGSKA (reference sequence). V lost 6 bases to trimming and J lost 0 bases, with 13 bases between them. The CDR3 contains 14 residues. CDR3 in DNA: TGCAGTGCCCCCAGGACAGAAAGCACAGATACGCAGTATTTT. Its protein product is CSAPRTESTDTQYF.

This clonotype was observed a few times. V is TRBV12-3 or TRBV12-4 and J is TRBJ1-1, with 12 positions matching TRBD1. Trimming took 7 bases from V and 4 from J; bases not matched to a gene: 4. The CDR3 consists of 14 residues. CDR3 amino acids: CASTLGQGATEAFF. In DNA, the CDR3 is TGTGCCAGCACTCTGGGACAGGGGGCCACTGAAGCTTTCTTT.

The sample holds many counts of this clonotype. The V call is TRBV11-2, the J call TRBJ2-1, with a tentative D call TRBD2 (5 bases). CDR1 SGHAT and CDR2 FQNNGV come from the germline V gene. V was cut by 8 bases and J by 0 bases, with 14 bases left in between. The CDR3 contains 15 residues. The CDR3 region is CASSQDFSSYNEQFF. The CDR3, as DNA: TGTGCCAGCTCTCAGGACTTTAGCTCCTACAATGAGCAGTTCTTC.

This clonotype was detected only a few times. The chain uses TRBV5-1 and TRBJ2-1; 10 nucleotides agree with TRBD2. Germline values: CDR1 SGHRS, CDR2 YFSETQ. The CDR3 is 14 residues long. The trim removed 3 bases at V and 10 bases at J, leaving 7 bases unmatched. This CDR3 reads CASSSLQRGGEQFF. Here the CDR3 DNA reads TGCGCCAGCAGCTCCCTTCAGCGGGGGGGAGAGCAGTTCTTC.

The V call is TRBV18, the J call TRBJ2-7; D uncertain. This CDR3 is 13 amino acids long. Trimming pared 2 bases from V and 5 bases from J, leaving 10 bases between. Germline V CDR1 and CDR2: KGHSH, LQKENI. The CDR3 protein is CASSPGLSDEQYF. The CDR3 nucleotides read TGTGCCAGCTCACCAGGGTTGAGCGACGAGCAGTACTTC.

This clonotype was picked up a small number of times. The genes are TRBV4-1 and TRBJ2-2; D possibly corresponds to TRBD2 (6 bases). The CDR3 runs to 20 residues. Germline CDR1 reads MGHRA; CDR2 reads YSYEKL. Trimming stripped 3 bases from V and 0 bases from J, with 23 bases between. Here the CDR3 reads CASSQGPILASDPNTGELFF. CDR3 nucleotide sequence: TGCGCCAGCAGCCAGGGCCCCATTCTAGCGTCAGATCCGAACACCGGGGAGCTGTTTTTT.

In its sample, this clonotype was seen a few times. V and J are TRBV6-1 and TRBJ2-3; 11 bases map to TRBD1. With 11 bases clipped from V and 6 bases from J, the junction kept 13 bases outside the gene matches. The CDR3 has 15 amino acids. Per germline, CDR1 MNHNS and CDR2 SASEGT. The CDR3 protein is CAGRDRDRGTDTQYF. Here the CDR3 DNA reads TGTGCCGGACGGGATAGGGACAGGGGGACGGATACGCAGTATTTT.

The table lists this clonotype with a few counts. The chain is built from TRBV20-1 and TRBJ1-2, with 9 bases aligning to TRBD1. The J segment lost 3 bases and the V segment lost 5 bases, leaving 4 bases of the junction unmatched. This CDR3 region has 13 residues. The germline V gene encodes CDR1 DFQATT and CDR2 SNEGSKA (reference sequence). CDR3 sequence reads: CSAGGQGDYGYTF. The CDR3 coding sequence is TGCAGTGCTGGGGGACAGGGCGACTATGGCTACACCTTC.

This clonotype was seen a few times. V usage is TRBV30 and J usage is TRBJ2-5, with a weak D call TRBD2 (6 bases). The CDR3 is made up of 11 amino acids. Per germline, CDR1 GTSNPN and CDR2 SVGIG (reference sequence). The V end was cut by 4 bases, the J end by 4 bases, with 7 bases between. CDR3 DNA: TGTGCCTGGACCGGGGGAGAGACCCAGTACTTC. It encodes CAWTGGETQYF.

The DNA of the CDR3 is TGTGCCAGCAGTTTGGAGTCAGGGGAGAGCGAGCAGTACGTC. It is translated as CASSLESGESEQYV. The chain carries TRBV2 and TRBJ2-7; weak D call: TRBD1 (6 bases). The V gene lost 5 bases and the J gene lost 6 bases, with 17 bases spanning the gap. CDR1 and CDR2 (germline): SNHLY, FYNNEI. The CDR3 sequence is 14 residues long.

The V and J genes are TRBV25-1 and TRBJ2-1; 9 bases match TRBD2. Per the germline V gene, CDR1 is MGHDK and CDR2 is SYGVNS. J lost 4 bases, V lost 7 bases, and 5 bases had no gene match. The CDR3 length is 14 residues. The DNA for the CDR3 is TGTGCCAGCATGCGGCGGGGGGGATACAATGAGCAGTTCTTC. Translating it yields CASMRRGGYNEQFF. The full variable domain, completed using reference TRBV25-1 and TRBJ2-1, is EADIYQTPRYLVIGTGKKITLECSQTMGHDKMYWYQQDPGMELHLIHYSYGVNSTEKGDLSSESTVSRIRTEHFPLTLESARPSHTSQYLCASMRRGGYNEQFFGPGTRLTVL.

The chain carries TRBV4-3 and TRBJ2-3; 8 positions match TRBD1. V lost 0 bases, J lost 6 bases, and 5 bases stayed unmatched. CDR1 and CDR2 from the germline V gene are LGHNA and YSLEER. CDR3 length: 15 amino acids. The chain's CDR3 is CASSQDSRGLDTQYF. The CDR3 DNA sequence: TGCGCCAGCAGCCAAGACTCCAGGGGGCTGGATACGCAGTATTTT.

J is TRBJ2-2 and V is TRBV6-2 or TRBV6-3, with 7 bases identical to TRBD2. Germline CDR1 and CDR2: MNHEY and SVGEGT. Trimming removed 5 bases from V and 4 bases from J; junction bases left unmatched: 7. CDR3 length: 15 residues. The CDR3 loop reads CASSRRGTITGELFF. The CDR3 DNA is TGTGCCAGCAGTCGAAGAGGGACTATCACCGGGGAGCTGTTTTTT.

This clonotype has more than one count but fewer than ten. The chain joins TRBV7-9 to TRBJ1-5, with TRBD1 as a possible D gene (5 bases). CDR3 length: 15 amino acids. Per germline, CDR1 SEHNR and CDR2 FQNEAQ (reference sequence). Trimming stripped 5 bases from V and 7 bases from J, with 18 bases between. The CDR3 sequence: CASSAPGGAGQPQHF. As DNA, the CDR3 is TGTGCCAGCAGCGCGCCCGGGGGTGCGGGGCAGCCCCAGCATTTT.

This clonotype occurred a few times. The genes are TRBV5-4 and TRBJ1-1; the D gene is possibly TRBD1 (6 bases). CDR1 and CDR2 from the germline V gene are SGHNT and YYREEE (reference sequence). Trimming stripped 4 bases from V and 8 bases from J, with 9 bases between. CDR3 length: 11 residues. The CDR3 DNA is TGTGCCAGCAGCGGGGGCAGGGAAGCTTTCTTT. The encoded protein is CASSGGREAFF.

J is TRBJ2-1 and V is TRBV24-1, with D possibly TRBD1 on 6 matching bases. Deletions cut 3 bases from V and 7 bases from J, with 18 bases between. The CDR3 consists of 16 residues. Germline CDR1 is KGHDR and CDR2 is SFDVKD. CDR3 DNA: TGTGCCACCAGTGATCCCGGACAGACGGGTTTTAATGAGCAGTTCTTC. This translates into CATSDPGQTGFNEQFF.

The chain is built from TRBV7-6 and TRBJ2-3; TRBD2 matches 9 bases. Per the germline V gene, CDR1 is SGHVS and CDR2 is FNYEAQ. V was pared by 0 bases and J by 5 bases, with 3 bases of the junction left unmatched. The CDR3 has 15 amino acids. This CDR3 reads CASSLAAGGQDTQYF. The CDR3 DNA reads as TGTGCCAGCAGCTTAGCGGCGGGGGGGCAAGATACGCAGTATTTT.

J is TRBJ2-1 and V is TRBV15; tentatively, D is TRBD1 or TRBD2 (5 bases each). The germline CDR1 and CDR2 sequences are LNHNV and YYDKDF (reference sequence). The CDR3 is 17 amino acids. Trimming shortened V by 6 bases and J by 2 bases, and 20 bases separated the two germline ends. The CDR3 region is CATSSSTRDGAYNEQFF. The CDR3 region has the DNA TGTGCCACCAGTTCATCTACTCGGGACGGAGCCTACAATGAGCAGTTCTTC.

The CDR3 nucleotides are TGTGCCAGCAGCTTCGGGGGGCCCGAGCAGTACGTC. The encoded protein is CASSFGGPEQYV. The rearrangement links TRBV7-2 to TRBJ2-7; D is perhaps TRBD2 (7 bases). The CDR3 is 12 residues long. The germline V gene encodes CDR1 SGHTA and CDR2 FQGNSA. V lost 3 bases to trimming and J lost 6 bases, with 9 bases between them.

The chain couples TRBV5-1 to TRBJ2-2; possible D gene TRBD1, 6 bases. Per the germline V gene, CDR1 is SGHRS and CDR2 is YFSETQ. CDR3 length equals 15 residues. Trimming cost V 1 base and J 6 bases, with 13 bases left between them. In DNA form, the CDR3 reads TGCGCCAGCAGCTTGACAGGGCAGGTTTCCGGGGAGCTGTTTTTT. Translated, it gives CASSLTGQVSGELFF. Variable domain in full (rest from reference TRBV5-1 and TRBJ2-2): KAGVTQTPRYLIKTRGQQVTLSCSPISGHRSVSWYQQTPGQGLQFLFEYFSETQRNKGNFPGRFSGRQFSNSRSEMNVSTLELGDSALYLCASSLTGQVSGELFFGEGSRLTVL.

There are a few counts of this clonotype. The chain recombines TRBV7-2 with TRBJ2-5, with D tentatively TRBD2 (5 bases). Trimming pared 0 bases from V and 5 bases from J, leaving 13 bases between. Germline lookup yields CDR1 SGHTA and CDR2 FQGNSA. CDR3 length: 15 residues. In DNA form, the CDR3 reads TGTGCCAGCAGCTTAGCTGAGAGGGTTTGGGAGACCCAGTACTTC. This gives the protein CASSLAERVWETQYF.

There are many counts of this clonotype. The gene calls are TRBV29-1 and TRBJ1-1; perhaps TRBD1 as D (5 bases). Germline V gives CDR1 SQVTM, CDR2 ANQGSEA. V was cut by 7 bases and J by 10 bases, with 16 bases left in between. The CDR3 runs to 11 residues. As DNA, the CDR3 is TGCAGCGCCCTCGGGGCTCGGGGAGCTTTCTTT. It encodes CSALGARGAFF.

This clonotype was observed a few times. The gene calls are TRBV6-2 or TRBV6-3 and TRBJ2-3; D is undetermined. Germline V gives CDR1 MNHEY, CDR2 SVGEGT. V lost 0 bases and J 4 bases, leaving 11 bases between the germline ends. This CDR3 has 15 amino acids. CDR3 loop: CASSYSFMAADTQYF. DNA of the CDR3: TGTGCCAGCAGTTACTCGTTCATGGCCGCAGATACGCAGTATTTT.

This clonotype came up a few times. This CDR3 is CAISESRQSNQPQHF. The CDR3 bases are TGTGCCATCAGTGAGTCTCGGCAGTCCAATCAGCCCCAGCATTTT. The V call is TRBV10-3, the J call TRBJ1-5; D unresolved. Trimming removed 0 bases at V and 3 bases at J, with 9 bases between. CDR3 size: 15 residues. Germline CDR1 and CDR2: ENHRY and SYGVKD.

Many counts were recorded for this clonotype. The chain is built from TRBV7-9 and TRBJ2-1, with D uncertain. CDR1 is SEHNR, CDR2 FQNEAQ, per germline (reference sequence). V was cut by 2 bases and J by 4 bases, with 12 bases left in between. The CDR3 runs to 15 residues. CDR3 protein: CASSLYASLYNEQFF. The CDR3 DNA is TGTGCCAGCAGCTTATACGCATCCCTTTACAATGAGCAGTTCTTC.

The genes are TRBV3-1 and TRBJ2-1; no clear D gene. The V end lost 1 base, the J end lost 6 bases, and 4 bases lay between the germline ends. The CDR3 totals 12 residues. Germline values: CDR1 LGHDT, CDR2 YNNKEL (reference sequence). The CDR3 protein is CASSQVVNEQFF. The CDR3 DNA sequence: TGTGCCAGCAGCCAAGTAGTCAATGAGCAGTTCTTC.

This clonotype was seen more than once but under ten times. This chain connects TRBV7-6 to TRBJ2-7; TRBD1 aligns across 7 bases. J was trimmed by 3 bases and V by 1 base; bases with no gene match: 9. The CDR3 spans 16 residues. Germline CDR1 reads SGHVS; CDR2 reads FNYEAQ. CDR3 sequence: CASSLGVGQTIYEQYF. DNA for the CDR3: TGTGCCAGCAGCTTAGGGGTGGGACAGACCATCTACGAGCAGTACTTC.